What follows describes a single T cell receptor beta chain. What it recognizes is unknown. This specimen comes from a study of STAT3 mutations in large granular lymphocyte leukemia. Study-wide results and limits: In T-cell large granular lymphocyte leukemia, about half of patients showed multiple immunodominant subclonotypes.

Here immunoSEQ multiplex PCR was the method, and the copy in TCRdb shows in-frame clones only, minus some. This table has about 42,000 clones, approximately 78% appearing once. Material for sequencing was PBMCs. The source is a human donor with T large granular lymphocyte leukemia. Some clones in this sample may be carry-over from other donors' samples.

The CDR3 DNA reads TGTGCCTGGAGTGTAGGGGACCCTTCTAACGGGGAGCTGTTTTTT. It codes for CAWSVGDPSNGELFF. The rearrangement joins TRBV30 to TRBJ2-2; D assignment may be TRBD1 or TRBD2 (5 bases each). This CDR3 is built from 15 residues. Germline CDR1 and CDR2: GTSNPN and SVGIG (reference sequence). V was trimmed by 0 bases and J by 7 bases, leaving 15 bases between them. The whole variable domain, remainder taken from reference TRBV30 and TRBJ2-2, is SQTIHQWPATLVQPVGSPLSLECTVEGTSNPNLYWYRQAAGRGLQLLFYSVGIGQISSEVPQNLSASRPQDRQFILSSKKLLLSDSGFYLCAWSVGDPSNGELFFGEGSRLTVL.